This entry concerns a single TCR beta chain. Its specificity is not known. The junction differs from germline at one of its ends, possibly a read error. This record comes from a study of blood T cells in healthy people across ages. Overall study results and limits: Aged donors had fewer naive CD4+ cells and lower diversity than long-lived donors.

Alongside a J-beta primer mix, a sample-barcoded 5' primer served in a second PCR lasting roughly 7 to 12 cycles. TCRdb recomputed calls from the 5' RACE reads with MiXCR, one row per CDR3 protein. The table records 1 million or so distinct CDR3 sequences, more than 35% of them present only once. This receptor was taken from a woman aged 55-69 years in good health. The sample was blood.

CDR3 region: CANSLAGQGARGLAKNIQYF. CDR3 sequence (DNA): TGCGCCAACAGCTTGGCGGGACAGGGGGCGAGGGGACTAGCCAAAAACATTCAGTACTTC. The rearrangement uses TRBV5-1 and TRBJ2-4; 12 nucleotides match TRBD1. CDR1 and CDR2 from the germline V gene are SGHRS and YFSETQ. CDR3 length: 20 amino acids.